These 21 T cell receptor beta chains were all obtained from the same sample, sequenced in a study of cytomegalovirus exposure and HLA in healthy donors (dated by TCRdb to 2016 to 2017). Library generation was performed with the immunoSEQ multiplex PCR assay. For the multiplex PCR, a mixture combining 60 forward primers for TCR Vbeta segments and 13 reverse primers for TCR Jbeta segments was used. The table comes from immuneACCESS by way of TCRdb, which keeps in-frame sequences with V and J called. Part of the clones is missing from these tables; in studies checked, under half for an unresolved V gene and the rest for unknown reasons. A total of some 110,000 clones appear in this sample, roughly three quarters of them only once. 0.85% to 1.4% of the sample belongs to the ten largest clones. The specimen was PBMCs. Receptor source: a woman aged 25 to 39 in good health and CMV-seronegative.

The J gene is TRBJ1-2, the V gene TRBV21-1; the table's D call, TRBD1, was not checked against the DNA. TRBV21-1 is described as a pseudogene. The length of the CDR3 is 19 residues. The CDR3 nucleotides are TGTGCCAGCAGCCTAAGCAGGGTGTTCCGAGACGTCGAAGAAAATGGCTACACCTTC. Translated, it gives CASSLSRVFRDVEENGYTF.

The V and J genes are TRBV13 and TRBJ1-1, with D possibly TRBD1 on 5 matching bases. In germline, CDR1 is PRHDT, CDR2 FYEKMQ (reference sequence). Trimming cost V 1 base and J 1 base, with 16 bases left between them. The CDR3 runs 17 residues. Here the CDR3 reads CASSLAPYSGGNTEAFF. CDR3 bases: TGTGCCAGCAGCTTAGCCCCCTACTCGGGGGGGAACACTGAAGCTTTCTTT.

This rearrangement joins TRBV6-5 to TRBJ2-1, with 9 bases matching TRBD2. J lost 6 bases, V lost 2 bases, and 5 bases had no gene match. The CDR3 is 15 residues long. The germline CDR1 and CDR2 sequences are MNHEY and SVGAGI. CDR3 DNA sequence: TGTGCCAGCAGTTACCGGATAGCGGGGGTCAATGAGCAGTTCTTC. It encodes CASSYRIAGVNEQFF.

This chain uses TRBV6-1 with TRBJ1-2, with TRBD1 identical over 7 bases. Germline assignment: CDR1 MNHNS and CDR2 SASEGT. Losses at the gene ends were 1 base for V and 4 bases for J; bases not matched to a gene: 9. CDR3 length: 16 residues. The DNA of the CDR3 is TGTGCCAGCAGTGAAGAAGGAGGCGGGACAGTCTATGGCTACACCTTC. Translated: CASSEEGGGTVYGYTF.

The CDR3 loop is CASSSETGVGEAFF. DNA for the CDR3: TGTGCCAGCAGCTCAGAGACAGGGGTGGGTGAAGCTTTCTTT. V usage is TRBV13 and J usage is TRBJ1-1; 8 bases agree with TRBD1. Trimming took 4 bases from V and 7 from J; bases not matched to a gene: 8. Germline V gene lookup returns CDR1 PRHDT and CDR2 FYEKMQ (reference sequence). This CDR3 has 14 amino acids. Together with reference TRBV13 and TRBJ1-1, the CDR3 gives the full variable domain: AAGVIQSPRHLIKEKRETATLKCYPIPRHDTVYWYQQGPGQDPQFLISFYEKMQSDKGSIPDRFSAQQFSDYHSELNMSSLELGDSALYFCASSSETGVGEAFFGQGTRLTVV.

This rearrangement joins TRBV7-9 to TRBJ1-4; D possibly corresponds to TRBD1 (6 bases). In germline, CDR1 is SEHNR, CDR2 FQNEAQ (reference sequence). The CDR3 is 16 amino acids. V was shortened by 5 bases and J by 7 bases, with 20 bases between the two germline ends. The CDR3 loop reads CASSARGGGVGEKLFF. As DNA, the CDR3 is TGTGCCAGCAGCGCCCGAGGGGGGGGAGTGGGTGAAAAACTGTTTTTT.

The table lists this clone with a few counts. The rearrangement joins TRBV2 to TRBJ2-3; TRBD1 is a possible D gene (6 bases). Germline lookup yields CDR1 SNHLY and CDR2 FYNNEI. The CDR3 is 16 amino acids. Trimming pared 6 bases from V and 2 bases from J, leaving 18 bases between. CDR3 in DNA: TGTGCCAGCAGGGGGACCGGGACACTAATCACAGATACGCAGTATTTT. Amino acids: CASRGTGTLITDTQYF.

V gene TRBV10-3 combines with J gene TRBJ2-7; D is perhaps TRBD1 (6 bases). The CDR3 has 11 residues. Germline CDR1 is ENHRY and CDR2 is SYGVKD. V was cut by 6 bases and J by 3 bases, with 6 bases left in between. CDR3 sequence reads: CAIRTGYEQYF. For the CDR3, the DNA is TGTGCCATCAGGACAGGCTACGAGCAGTACTTC.

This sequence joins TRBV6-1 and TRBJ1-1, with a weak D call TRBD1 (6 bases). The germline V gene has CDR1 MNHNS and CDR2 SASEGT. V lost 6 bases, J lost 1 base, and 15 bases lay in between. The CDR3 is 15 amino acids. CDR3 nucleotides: TGTGCCAGCAGAGAGGAGTACAGGGAGAACACTGAAGCTTTCTTT. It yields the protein CASREEYRENTEAFF.

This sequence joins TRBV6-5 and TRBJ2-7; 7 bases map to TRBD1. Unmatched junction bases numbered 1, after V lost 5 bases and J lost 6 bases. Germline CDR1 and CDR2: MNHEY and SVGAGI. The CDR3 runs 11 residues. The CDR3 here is CASSTGAEQYF. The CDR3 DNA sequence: TGTGCCAGCAGTACAGGGGCCGAGCAGTACTTC.

This CDR3 reads CATTPGRGKTNEKLFF. CDR3 DNA: TGCGCCACTACCCCTGGCAGGGGGAAGACTAATGAAAAACTGTTTTTT. V usage is TRBV4-1 and J usage is TRBJ1-4, with 7 bases fitting TRBD1. Trimming at V came to 10 bases and at J to 2 bases, leaving 13 bases not matched to a gene. This CDR3 is 16 amino acids long. Germline V gene sequence: CDR1 MGHRA, CDR2 YSYEKL.

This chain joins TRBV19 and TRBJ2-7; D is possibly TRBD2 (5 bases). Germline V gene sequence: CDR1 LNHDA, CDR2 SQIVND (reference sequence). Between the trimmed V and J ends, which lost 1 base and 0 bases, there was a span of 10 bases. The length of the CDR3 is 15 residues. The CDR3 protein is CASSIAAGRSYEQYF. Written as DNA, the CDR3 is TGTGCCAGTAGTATAGCGGCGGGTCGCTCCTACGAGCAGTACTTC.

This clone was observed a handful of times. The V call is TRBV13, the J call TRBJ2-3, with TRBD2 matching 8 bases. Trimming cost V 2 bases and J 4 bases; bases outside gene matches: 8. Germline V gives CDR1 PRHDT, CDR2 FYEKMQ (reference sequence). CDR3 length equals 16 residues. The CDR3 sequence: CASSLFGGGQADTQYF. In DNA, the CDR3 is TGTGCCAGCAGCTTATTCGGGGGGGGGCAGGCAGATACGCAGTATTTT.

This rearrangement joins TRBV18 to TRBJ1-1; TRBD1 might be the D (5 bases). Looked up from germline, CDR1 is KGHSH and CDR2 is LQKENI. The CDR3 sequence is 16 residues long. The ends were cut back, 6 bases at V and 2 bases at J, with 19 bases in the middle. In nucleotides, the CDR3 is TGTGCCAGCTCCCCGAGGGTGGGGGGAGAAAACACTGAAGCTTTCTTT. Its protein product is CASSPRVGGENTEAFF.

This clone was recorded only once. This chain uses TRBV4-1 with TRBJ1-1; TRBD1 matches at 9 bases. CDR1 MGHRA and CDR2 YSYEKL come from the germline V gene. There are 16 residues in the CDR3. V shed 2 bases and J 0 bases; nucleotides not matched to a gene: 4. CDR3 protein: CASSQPRTGVNTEAFF. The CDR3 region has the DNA TGCGCCAGCAGCCAACCAAGGACAGGGGTGAACACTGAAGCTTTCTTT.

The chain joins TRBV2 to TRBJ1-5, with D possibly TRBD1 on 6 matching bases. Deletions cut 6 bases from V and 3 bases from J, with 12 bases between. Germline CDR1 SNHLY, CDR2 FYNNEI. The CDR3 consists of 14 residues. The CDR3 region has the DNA TGTGCCAGCAGAAAACAGGGCACCAATCAGCCCCAGCATTTT. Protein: CASRKQGTNQPQHF.

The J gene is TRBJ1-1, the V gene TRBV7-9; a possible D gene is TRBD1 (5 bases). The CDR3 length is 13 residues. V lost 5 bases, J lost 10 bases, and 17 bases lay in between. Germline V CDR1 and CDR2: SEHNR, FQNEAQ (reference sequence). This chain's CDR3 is CASSPRDSQAAFF. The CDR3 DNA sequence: TGTGCCAGCAGCCCACGGGACTCTCAAGCAGCTTTCTTT.

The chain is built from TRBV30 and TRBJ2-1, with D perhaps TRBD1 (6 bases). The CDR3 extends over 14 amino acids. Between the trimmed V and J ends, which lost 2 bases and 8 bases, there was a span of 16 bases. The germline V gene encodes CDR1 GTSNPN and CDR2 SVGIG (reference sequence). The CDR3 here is CAWSHETGPHEQFF. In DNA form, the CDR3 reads TGTGCCTGGAGTCACGAAACAGGGCCCCATGAGCAGTTCTTC.

The CDR3 nucleotides read TGTGCCAGCAGCTTCGGGCGGGGGGACACAGATACGCAGTATTTT. Its translation: CASSFGRGDTDTQYF. The gene calls are TRBV13 and TRBJ2-3, with 8 positions matching TRBD2. The V gene end was trimmed by 3 bases and the J gene end by 2 bases; junction bases not matched to a gene: 4. Germline CDR1 and CDR2: PRHDT and FYEKMQ (reference sequence). The CDR3 contains 15 residues.

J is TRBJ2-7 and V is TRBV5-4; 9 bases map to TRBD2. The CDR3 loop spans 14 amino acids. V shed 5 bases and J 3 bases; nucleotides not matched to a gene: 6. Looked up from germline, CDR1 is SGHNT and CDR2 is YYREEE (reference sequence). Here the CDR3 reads CASSDPAGGYEQYF. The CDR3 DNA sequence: TGTGCCAGCAGTGATCCAGCGGGAGGCTACGAGCAGTACTTC.

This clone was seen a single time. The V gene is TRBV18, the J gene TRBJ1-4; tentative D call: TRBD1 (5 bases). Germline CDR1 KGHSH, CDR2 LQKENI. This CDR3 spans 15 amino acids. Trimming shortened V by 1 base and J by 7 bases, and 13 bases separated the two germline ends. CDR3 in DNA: TGTGCCAGCTCACCACGGGCCCCCGGGGGTGAAAAACTGTTTTTT. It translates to CASSPRAPGGEKLFF.